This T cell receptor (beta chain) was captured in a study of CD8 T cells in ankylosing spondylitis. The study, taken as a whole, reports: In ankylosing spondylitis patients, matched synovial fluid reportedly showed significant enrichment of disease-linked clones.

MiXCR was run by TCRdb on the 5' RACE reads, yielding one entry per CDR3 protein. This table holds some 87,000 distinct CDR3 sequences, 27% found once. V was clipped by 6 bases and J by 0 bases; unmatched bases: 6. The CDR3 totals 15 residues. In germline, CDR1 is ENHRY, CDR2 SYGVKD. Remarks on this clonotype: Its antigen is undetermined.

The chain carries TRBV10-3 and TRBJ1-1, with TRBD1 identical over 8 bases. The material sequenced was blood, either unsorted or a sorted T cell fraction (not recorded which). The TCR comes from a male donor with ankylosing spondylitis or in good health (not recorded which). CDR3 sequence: CAIRGQASMNTEAFF. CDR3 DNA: TGTGCCATCAGGGGACAGGCCTCAATGAACACTGAAGCTTTCTTT.